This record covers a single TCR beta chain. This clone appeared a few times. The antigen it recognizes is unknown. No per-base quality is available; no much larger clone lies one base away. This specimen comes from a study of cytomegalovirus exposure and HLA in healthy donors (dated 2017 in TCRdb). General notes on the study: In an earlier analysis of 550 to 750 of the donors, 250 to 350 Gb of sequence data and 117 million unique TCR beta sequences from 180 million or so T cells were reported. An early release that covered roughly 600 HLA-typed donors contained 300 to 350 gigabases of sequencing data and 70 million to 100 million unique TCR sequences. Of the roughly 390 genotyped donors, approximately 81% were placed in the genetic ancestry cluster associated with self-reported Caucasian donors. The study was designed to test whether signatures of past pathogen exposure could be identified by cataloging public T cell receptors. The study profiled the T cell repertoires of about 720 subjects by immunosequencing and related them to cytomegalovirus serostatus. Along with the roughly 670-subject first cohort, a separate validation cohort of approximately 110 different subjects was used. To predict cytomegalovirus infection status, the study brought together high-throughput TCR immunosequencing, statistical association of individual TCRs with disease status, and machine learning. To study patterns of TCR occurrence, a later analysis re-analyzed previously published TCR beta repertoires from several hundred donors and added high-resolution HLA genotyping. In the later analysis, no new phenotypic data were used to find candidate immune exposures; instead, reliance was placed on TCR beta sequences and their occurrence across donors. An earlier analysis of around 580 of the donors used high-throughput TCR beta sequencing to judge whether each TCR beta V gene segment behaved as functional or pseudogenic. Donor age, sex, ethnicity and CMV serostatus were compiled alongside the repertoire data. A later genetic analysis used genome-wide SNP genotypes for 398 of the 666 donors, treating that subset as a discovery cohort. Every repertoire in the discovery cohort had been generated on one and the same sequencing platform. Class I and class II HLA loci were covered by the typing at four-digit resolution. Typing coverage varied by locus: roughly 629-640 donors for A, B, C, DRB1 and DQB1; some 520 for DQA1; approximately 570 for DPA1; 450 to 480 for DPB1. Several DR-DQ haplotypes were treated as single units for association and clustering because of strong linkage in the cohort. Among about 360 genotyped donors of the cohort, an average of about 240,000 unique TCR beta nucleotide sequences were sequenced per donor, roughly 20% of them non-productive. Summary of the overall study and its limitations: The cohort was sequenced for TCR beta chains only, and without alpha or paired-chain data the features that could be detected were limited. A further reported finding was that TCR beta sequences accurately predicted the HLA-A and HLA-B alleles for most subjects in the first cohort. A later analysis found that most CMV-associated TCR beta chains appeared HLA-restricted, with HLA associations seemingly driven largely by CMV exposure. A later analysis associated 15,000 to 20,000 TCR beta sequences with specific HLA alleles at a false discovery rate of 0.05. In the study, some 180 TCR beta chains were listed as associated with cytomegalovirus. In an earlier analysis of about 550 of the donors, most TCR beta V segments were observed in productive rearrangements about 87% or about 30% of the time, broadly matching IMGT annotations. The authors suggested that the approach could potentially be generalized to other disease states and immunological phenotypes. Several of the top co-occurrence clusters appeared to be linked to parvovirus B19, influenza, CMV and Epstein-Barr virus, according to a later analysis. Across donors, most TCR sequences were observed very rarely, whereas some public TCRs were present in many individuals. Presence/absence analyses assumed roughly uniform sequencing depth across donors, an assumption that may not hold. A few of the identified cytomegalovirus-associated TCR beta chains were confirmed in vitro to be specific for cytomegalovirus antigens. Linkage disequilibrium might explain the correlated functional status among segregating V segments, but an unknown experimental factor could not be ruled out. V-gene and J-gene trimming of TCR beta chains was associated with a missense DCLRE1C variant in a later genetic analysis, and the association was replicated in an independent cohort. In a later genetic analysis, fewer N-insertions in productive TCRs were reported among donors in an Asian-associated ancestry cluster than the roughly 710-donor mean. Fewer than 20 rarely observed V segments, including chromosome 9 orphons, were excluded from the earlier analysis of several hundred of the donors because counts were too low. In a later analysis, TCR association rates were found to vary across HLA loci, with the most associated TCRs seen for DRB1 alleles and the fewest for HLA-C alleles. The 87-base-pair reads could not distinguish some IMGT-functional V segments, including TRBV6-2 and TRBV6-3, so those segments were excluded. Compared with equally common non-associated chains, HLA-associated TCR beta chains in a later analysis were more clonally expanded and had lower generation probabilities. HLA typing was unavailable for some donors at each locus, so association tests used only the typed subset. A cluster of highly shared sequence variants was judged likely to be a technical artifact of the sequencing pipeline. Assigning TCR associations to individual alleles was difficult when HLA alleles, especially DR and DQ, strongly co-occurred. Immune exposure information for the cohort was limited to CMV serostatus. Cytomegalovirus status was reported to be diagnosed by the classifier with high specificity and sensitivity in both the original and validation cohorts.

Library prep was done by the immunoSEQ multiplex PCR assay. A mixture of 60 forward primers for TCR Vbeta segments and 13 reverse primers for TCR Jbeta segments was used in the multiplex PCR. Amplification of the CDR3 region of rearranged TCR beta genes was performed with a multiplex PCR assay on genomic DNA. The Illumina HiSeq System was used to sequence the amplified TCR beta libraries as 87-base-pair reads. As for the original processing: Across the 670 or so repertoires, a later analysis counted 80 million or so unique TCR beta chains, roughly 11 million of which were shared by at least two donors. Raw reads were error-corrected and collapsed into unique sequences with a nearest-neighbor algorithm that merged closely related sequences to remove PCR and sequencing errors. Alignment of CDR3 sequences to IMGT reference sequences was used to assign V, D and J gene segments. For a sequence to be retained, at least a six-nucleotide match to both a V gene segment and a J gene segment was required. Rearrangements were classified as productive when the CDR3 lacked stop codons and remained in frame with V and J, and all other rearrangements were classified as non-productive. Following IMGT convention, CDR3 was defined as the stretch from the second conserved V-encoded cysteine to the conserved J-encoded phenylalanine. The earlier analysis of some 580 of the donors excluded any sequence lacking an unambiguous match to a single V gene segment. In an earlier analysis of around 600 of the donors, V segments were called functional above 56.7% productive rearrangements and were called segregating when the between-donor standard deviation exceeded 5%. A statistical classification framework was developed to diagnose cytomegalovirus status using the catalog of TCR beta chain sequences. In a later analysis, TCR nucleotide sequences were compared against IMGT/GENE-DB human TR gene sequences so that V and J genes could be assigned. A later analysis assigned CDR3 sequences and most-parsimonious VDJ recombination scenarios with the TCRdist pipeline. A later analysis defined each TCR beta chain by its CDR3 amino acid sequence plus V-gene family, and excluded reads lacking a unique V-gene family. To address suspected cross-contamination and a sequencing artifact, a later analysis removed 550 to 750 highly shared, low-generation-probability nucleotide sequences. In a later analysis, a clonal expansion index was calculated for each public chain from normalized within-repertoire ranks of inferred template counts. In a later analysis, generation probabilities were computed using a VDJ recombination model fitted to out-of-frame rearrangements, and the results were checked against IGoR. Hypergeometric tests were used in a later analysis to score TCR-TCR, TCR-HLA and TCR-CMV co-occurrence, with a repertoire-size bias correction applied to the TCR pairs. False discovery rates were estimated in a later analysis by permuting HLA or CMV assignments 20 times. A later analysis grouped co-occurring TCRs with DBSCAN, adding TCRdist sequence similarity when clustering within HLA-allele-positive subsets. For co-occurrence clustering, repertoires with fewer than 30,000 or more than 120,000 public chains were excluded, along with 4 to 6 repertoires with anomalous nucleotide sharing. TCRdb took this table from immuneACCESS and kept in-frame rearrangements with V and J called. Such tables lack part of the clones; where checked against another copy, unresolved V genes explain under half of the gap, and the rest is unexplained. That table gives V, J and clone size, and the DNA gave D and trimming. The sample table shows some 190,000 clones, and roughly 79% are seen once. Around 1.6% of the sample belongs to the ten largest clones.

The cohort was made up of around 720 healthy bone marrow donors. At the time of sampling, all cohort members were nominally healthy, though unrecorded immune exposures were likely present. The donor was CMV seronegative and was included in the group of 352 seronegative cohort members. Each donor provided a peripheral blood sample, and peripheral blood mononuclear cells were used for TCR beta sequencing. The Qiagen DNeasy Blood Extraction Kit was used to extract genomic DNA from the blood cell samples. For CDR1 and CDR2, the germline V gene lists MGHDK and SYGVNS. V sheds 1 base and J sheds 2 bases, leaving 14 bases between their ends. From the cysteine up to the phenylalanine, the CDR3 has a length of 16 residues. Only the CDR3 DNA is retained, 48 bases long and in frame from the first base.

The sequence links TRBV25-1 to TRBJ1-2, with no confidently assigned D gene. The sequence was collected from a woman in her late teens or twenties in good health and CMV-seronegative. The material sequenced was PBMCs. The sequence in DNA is TGTGCCAGCAGTGAATTTTCAGAAGAGGGCAACTATGGCTACACCTTC. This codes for CASSEFSEEGNYGYTF.